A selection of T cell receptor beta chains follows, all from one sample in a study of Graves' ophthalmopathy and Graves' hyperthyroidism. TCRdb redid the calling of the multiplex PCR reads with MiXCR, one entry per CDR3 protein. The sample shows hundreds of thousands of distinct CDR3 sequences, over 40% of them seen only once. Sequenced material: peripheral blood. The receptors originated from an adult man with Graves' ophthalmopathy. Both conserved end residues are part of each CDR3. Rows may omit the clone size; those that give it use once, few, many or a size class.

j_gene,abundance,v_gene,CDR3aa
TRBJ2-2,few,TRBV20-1,CSAPYGTGELFF
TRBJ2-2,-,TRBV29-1,CSASSPQVNTGELFF
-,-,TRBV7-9,CASSSWTSGPSTEQYF
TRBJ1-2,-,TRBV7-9,CASSFWDGIGYGYTF
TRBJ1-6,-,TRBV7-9,CASSVRVSPLHF
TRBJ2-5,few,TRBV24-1,CATSDSIRGQPQYF
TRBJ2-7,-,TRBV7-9,CASSPTGIGYEQYF
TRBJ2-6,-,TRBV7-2,CASSLSEADRANVLTF
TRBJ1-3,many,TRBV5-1,CASSPMTGLANTIYF
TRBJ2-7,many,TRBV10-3,CAISASGTGWDEQYF
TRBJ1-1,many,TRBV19,CASSTGGDTEAFF
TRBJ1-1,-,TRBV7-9,CASRQDGRGNTEAFF
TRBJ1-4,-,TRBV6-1,CASNRQEIAGSTNEKLFF
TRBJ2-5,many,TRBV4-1,CASSSTSGRGRETQYF
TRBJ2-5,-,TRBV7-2,CASSPGTSGSHETQYF
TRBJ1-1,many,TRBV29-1,CSATDRANTEAFF
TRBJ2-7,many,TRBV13,CASSSPGNYEQYF
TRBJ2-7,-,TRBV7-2,CASSFQQGRTGELYF
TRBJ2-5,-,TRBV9,CASSVEGRRGEETQYF